This entry lists 22 T cell receptor beta chains sequenced from one sample in a study of T cells in Graves' hyperthyroidism and ophthalmopathy. Regions amplified from RNA transcripts were the TCR beta CDR3 regions. Initially, a first-round RT-PCR of the TCR CDR3 employed the HTBI primer set. One entry per CDR3 protein, called by TCRdb with MiXCR from the multiplex PCR reads. The sample consists of 500,000 or so distinct CDR3 sequences, 17% of them appearing once. The sequenced sample was blood. These receptors were collected from a woman aged 18 to 35 with Graves' ophthalmopathy.

The V and J genes are TRBV20-1 and TRBJ1-4; 8 nucleotides agree with TRBD1. This CDR3 contains 13 residues. V shed 3 bases, J shed 5 bases, and the junction held 2 bases outside the gene matches. The germline CDR1 and CDR2 sequences are DFQATT and SNEGSKA (reference sequence). The CDR3 here is CSARDRENEKLFF. The CDR3, as DNA: TGCAGTGCTAGGGACAGGGAAAATGAAAAACTGTTTTTT.

This clonotype was counted at least ten times. This sequence joins TRBV28 and TRBJ2-5; TRBD1 might be the D (5 bases). CDR1 and CDR2 (germline): MDHEN, SYDVKM. The CDR3 consists of 13 residues. The V end was cut by 5 bases, the J end by 5 bases, with 12 bases between. The CDR3 loop reads CASSTRVEETQYF. The CDR3 DNA reads TGTGCCAGCAGTACCAGGGTCGAGGAGACCCAGTACTTC.

This clonotype appeared many times. This chain links TRBV4-1 with TRBJ1-4; 8 bases are shared with TRBD1. The V gene end was trimmed by 0 bases and the J gene end by 7 bases; junction bases not matched to a gene: 4. The germline V gene encodes CDR1 MGHRA and CDR2 YSYEKL. The CDR3 totals 15 residues. In nucleotides, the CDR3 is TGCGCCAGCAGCCAAGAGCCGACAGGGGTTGAAAAACTGTTTTTT. It translates to CASSQEPTGVEKLFF.

J is TRBJ1-4 and V is TRBV19; D possibly corresponds to TRBD1 (5 bases). CDR1 is LNHDA and CDR2 is SQIVND in the germline V gene (reference sequence). This CDR3 contains 12 residues. The V end was cut by 3 bases, the J end by 10 bases, with 9 bases between. The chain's CDR3 is CASSIAGRKLFF. The CDR3 DNA reads TGTGCCAGTAGTATCGCGGGACGAAAACTGTTTTTT.

This clonotype was observed at least ten times. In DNA form, the CDR3 reads TGCGCCAGCAGCTTGGCTCCGGGGACGAACACTGAAGCTTTCTTT. Protein sequence: CASSLAPGTNTEAFF. The chain joins TRBV5-1 to TRBJ1-1; a possible D gene is TRBD1 (5 bases). The CDR3 length is 15 residues. CDR1 SGHRS and CDR2 YFSETQ come from the germline V gene. V was clipped by 0 bases and J by 1 base, with 10 bases between them.

The chain recombines TRBV12-3 or TRBV12-4 with TRBJ2-7, with TRBD2 matching 14 bases. V was clipped by 3 bases and J by 3 bases; unmatched bases: 4. CDR3 size: 16 residues. CDR3 sequence (DNA): TGTGCCAGCAGTTTCGGGGGGACTAGCGGGGGCTACGAGCAGTACTTC. This gives the protein CASSFGGTSGGYEQYF.

In this sample, this clonotype turned up many times. The chain links TRBV20-1 to TRBJ2-3; 13 bases are shared with TRBD2. CDR3 length: 15 residues. After removal of 6 bases from V and 5 bases from J, the junction contained 8 bases not matched to a gene. The V gene's germline CDR1 is DFQATT and CDR2 SNEGSKA (reference sequence). The CDR3 spells CSALQLAGGQDTQYF. CDR3 in DNA: TGCAGTGCCCTCCAACTAGCGGGGGGGCAAGATACGCAGTATTTT.

For this clonotype: Sequence at one end of the junction differs from germline and may be a read error. This chain joins TRBV7-3 and TRBJ1-1, with a weak D call TRBD1 (6 bases). Germline V gene data show CDR1 as SGHTA and CDR2 as FQGTGA. The CDR3 is made up of 14 amino acids. This CDR3 is CASSLYGGDTEAFF. Written as DNA, the CDR3 is TGTGCCAGCAGCTTATATGGAGGGGACACTGAAGCGTTCTTT.

This clonotype has at least ten counts. The chain joins TRBV28 to TRBJ2-1, with 7 bases lining up with TRBD2. V gave up 3 bases and J gave up 3 bases; unmatched junction bases: 2. CDR3 length: 14 residues. CDR1 is MDHEN and CDR2 is SYDVKM in the germline V gene. The CDR3: CASSFLADYNEQFF. In nucleotides, the CDR3 is TGTGCCAGCAGTTTCCTAGCGGACTACAATGAGCAGTTCTTC.

This clonotype has ten or more counts. V usage is TRBV5-1 and J usage is TRBJ2-7; no definite D call. From germline, CDR1 is SGHRS and CDR2 YFSETQ. CDR3 length equals 14 residues. V was cut by 0 bases and J by 0 bases, with 7 bases left in between. The CDR3 spells CASSLDSLSYEQYF. For the CDR3, the DNA is TGCGCCAGCAGCTTGGATAGCCTCTCCTACGAGCAGTACTTC.

The V and J genes are TRBV19 and TRBJ2-3, with 8 positions matching TRBD1. V was pared by 9 bases and J by 0 bases, with 5 bases of the junction left unmatched. Germline lookup yields CDR1 LNHDA and CDR2 SQIVND (reference sequence). The CDR3 runs 14 residues. CDR3 residues: CASADRGSTDTQYF. CDR3 DNA: TGTGCCAGCGCTGACAGGGGAAGCACAGATACGCAGTATTTT.

This clonotype has at least ten counts. The CDR3 here is CAITTGSNTEAFF. For the CDR3, the DNA is TGTGCCATCACCACAGGTTCGAACACTGAAGCTTTCTTT. The gene calls are TRBV10-3 and TRBJ1-1; a possible D gene is TRBD1 (5 bases). The CDR3 is 13 residues long. The germline V gene encodes CDR1 ENHRY and CDR2 SYGVKD. Deletions cut 7 bases from V and 1 base from J, with 10 bases between.

This clonotype was detected a few times. This chain links TRBV30 with TRBJ1-6; D perhaps matches TRBD1 (5 bases). This CDR3 has 14 residues. Germline values: CDR1 GTSNPN, CDR2 SVGIG (reference sequence). The ends were cut back, 0 bases at V and 10 bases at J, with 13 bases in the middle. Written as DNA, the CDR3 is TGTGCCTGGAGTGTAGAGGGCGGGGGATCACCCCTCCACTTT. Translation: CAWSVEGGGSPLHF.

The chain links TRBV7-9 to TRBJ2-2, with D perhaps matching TRBD1 (6 bases). Germline CDR1 SEHNR, CDR2 FQNEAQ (reference sequence). The CDR3 contains 21 residues. Trimming cost V 2 bases and J 0 bases, with 25 bases left between them. The CDR3 sequence is CASSLFLRGGTPLANTGELFF. The CDR3 DNA is TGTGCCAGCAGCTTATTCCTCAGGGGCGGAACGCCCCTTGCGAACACCGGGGAGCTGTTTTTT.

Ten or more counts support this clonotype. The chain links TRBV27 to TRBJ1-2; D may be TRBD1 (5 bases). CDR3 size: 14 residues. Per germline, CDR1 MNHEY and CDR2 SMNVEV (reference sequence). V dropped 5 bases and J dropped 3 bases, with 13 bases sitting between them. The CDR3 nucleotides read TGTGCCAGCAGTGCCCGCAGGGAACACTATGGCTACACCTTC. It encodes CASSARREHYGYTF.

The sample holds a few counts of this clonotype. The rearrangement links TRBV25-1 to TRBJ2-1; TRBD1 matches 7 bases. Germline V lookup: CDR1 MGHDK, CDR2 SYGVNS. V was clipped by 4 bases and J by 7 bases; unmatched bases: 7. This CDR3 has 14 residues. CDR3 sequence: CASSVDRPGNEQFF. CDR3 nucleotide sequence: TGTGCCAGCAGTGTGGACAGGCCTGGGAATGAGCAGTTCTTC.

The chain uses TRBV19 and TRBJ2-1; 15 bases match TRBD2. This CDR3 is 15 amino acids long. The trim removed 5 bases at V and 8 bases at J, leaving 4 bases unmatched. Germline CDR1 LNHDA, CDR2 SQIVND (reference sequence). Here the CDR3 reads CASSGGLAGGYEQFF. The CDR3 DNA is TGTGCCAGTAGTGGGGGACTAGCGGGAGGTTATGAGCAGTTCTTC. Supplemented by reference TRBV19 and TRBJ2-1, the full variable domain reads DGGITQSPKYLFRKEGQNVTLSCEQNLNHDAMYWYRQDPGQGLRLIYYSQIVNDFQKGDIAEGYSVSREKKESFPLTVTSAQKNPTAFYLCASSGGLAGGYEQFFGPGTRLTVL.

This clonotype was seen ten or more times. The CDR3 DNA sequence: TGTGCCAGCAGCCAAGAGGGGACTTTCACTGAAGCTTTCTTT. As protein: CASSQEGTFTEAFF. This sequence joins TRBV3-1 and TRBJ1-1; a weak D match, TRBD1 (5 bases). Looked up from germline, CDR1 is LGHDT and CDR2 is YNNKEL (reference sequence). With 0 bases removed from V and 4 bases from J, the gap between germline ends came to 9 bases. The CDR3 covers 14 residues. The variable domain in full, with the rest retrieved from reference TRBV3-1 and TRBJ1-1, is DTAVSQTPKYLVTQMGNDKSIKCEQNLGHDTMYWYKQDSKKFLKIMFSYNNKELIINETVPNRFSPKSPDKAHLNLHINSLELGDSAVYFCASSQEGTFTEAFFGQGTRLTVV.

This clonotype was recorded many times. The CDR3 DNA is TGTGCCAGCAGCTTGGCTGGGGCCAATTCACCCCTCCACTTT. As protein: CASSLAGANSPLHF. V gene TRBV5-6 combines with J gene TRBJ1-6; TRBD1 might be the D (5 bases). Trimming took off 0 bases at V and 7 bases at J, with 8 bases between the two ends. Germline V gene sequence: CDR1 SGHDT, CDR2 YYEEEE. The CDR3 is 14 amino acids.

This clonotype was recorded at least ten times. This chain links TRBV7-3 with TRBJ1-1; no definite D call. Germline CDR1 is SGHTA and CDR2 is FQGTGA. This CDR3 has 13 residues. The V end was cut by 5 bases, the J end by 2 bases, with 9 bases between. The CDR3 loop is CASSALVNTEAFF. DNA for the CDR3: TGTGCCAGCAGCGCTCTCGTAAACACTGAAGCTTTCTTT.

This clonotype appeared a few times. The V and J genes are TRBV28 and TRBJ1-2, with TRBD1 matching over 10 bases. The CDR3 is made up of 14 amino acids. The ends lost 5 bases at V and 7 bases at J; junction bases unmatched: 7. Germline loops: CDR1 MDHEN, CDR2 SYDVKM. The CDR3 sequence: CASSKTGGVSGYTF. DNA for the CDR3: TGTGCCAGCAGTAAGACAGGGGGCGTAAGTGGCTACACCTTC.

This clonotype was seen at least ten times. The rearrangement links TRBV5-1 to TRBJ1-1; D call uncertain. CDR1 and CDR2 from the germline V gene are SGHRS and YFSETQ. Trimming left V 4 bases short and J 0 bases short, with 7 bases between. This CDR3 contains 13 residues. CDR3 sequence (DNA): TGCGCCAGCAGCCCCGATTTGAACACTGAAGCTTTCTTT. This sequence encodes CASSPDLNTEAFF.